These 11 T cell receptor beta chains were all obtained from the same sample, sequenced in a study of T-cell memory formation after mild COVID-19 (dated by TCRdb to the early 2020s). Libraries were made using 5' RACE. The run used an Illumina NovaSeq 6000. The public sequencing data were trimmed at Q25 with fastp and processed into clonotypes with MiXCR by TCRdb, which kept only in-frame beta chains. Rows are combined by CDR3 protein, so each entry shows the most common genes and DNA. In this sample the table shows around 310,000 distinct CDR3 sequences, around 15% of which occur a single time. 21% of the sample is taken by the ten largest. The specimen sequenced was PBMCs or a T cell subset sorted from them (not recorded which). Every receptor here comes from a man in his late teens or twenties who had mild COVID-19 (a few samples of this study predate the infection). The sample titles of this study are shuffled in the database, so cell type and time point are left out; the donor was told from shared clones.

A few counts support this clonotype. The J gene is TRBJ1-6, the V gene TRBV18; D call uncertain. The germline V and J ends were trimmed by 6 bases and 8 bases, with 20 bases remaining between them. Germline CDR1 reads KGHSH; CDR2 reads LQKENI. This CDR3 is built from 16 residues. CDR3 nucleotide sequence: TGTGCCAGCTCGACCACATCGCCCGCGTCCCATTCACCCCTCCACTTT. Residues: CASSTTSPASHSPLHF.

This clonotype has just a few counts. The chain couples TRBV4-1 to TRBJ1-1; D is undetermined. From germline, CDR1 is MGHRA and CDR2 YSYEKL. V lost 2 bases and J lost 1, with 5 bases in between. The CDR3 spans 13 residues. CDR3 protein: CASSQYRNTEAFF. In DNA form, the CDR3 reads TGCGCCAGCAGCCAATACAGGAACACTGAAGCTTTCTTT.

V is TRBV7-2 and J is TRBJ1-5, with D perhaps TRBD1 (5 bases). The CDR3 extends over 15 amino acids. V shed 1 base and J shed 9 bases, with 16 bases lying between them. The germline V gene has CDR1 SGHTA and CDR2 FQGNSA. The CDR3 DNA is TGTGCCAGCAGCTTAGGAGGCTGGGGGATTGCGCCCCAGCATTTT. It is translated as CASSLGGWGIAPQHF.

This clonotype was seen ten or more times. This chain joins TRBV5-1 and TRBJ2-3, with 9 bases fitting TRBD1. The CDR3 has 14 residues. CDR1 is SGHRS and CDR2 is YFSETQ in the germline V gene. V lost 4 bases and J lost 5; bases outside the gene matches: 5. CDR3 in amino acids: CASSTGQGGDTQYF. Written as DNA, the CDR3 is TGCGCCAGCAGCACGGGACAGGGTGGAGATACGCAGTATTTT.

The V and J genes are TRBV4-3 and TRBJ1-5, with D tentatively TRBD1 (5 bases). CDR1 and CDR2 from the germline V gene are LGHNA and YSLEER. CDR3 size: 16 residues. The germline V and J ends were trimmed by 0 bases and 3 bases, with 12 bases remaining between them. CDR3 DNA: TGCGCCAGCAGCCAAGATTGGAGGACACCCAATCAGCCCCAGCATTTT. Its translation: CASSQDWRTPNQPQHF.

This clonotype was counted a few times. CDR3 sequence (DNA): TGCAGTGCTAGAGAGAGCTTGAACACTGAAGCTTTCTTT. This codes for CSARESLNTEAFF. The chain uses TRBV20-1 and TRBJ1-1; D is uncertain. The length of the CDR3 is 13 residues. The V end was cut by 0 bases, the J end by 0 bases, with 5 bases between. Germline V gene sequence: CDR1 DFQATT, CDR2 SNEGSKA (reference sequence).

In this sample, this clonotype turned up a few times. This chain links TRBV2 with TRBJ1-2; 11 bases are a match to TRBD1. This CDR3 comprises 16 residues. The V gene end was trimmed by 8 bases and the J gene end by 2 bases; junction bases not matched to a gene: 10. CDR1 is SNHLY and CDR2 is FYNNEI in the germline V gene. The CDR3 bases are TGTGCCAGCGGATGGACAGGGGGCGCTCGAAACTATGGCTACACCTTC. It translates to CASGWTGGARNYGYTF.

Only a few counts were recorded for this clonotype. V gene TRBV7-6 combines with J gene TRBJ2-2; a weak D match, TRBD2 (7 bases). Deletions cut 5 bases from V and 1 base from J, with 14 bases between. Germline loops: CDR1 SGHVS, CDR2 FNYEAQ. CDR3 length equals 16 residues. Here the CDR3 reads CASSPMGGLNTGELFF. The CDR3 nucleotides are TGTGCCAGCAGCCCTATGGGGGGGCTGAACACCGGGGAGCTGTTTTTT.

V and J are TRBV3-1 and TRBJ2-7; D might be TRBD2 (6 bases). CDR1 and CDR2 from the germline V gene are LGHDT and YNNKEL (reference sequence). The CDR3 is 15 amino acids. V was cut by 1 base and J by 0 bases, with 10 bases left in between. The DNA of the CDR3 is TGTGCCAGCAGCCAAGCGGCGGGGAGCTCCTACGAGCAGTACTTC. As protein: CASSQAAGSSYEQYF.

The chain joins TRBV19 to TRBJ2-7; D might be TRBD1 (5 bases). Germline V gene data show CDR1 as LNHDA and CDR2 as SQIVND (reference sequence). The CDR3 length is 12 residues. The V end lost 10 bases, the J end lost 10 bases, and 20 bases lay between the germline ends. The CDR3 bases are TGTGCCACCGTCCCCGACTTGGGGCGCCAGTACGTC. Its translation is CATVPDLGRQYV.

This rearrangement joins TRBV7-2 to TRBJ1-2; D unclear. CDR3 length equals 13 residues. V lost 3 bases to trimming and J lost 4 bases, with 9 bases between them. Germline lookup yields CDR1 SGHTA and CDR2 FQGNSA. CDR3 nucleotide sequence: TGTGCCAGCAGCTTTTTGAGGAGCTATGGCTACACCTTC. This codes for CASSFLRSYGYTF.